This is a list of T cell receptor beta chains from one sample in a study of cytomegalovirus exposure and HLA in healthy donors. Sequenced by immunoSEQ multiplex PCR; TCRdb stores in-frame clones only, minus some. Here the sample spans tens of thousands of clones, more than 60% being singletons. Input material: PBMCs. These receptors all come from a male donor in good health and CMV-seropositive. The CDR3 runs from the conserved cysteine through the conserved F or W. A D gene is named only where the DNA matches it firmly. Clone size is stated in some rows and not others, as once, few, many or a class when expanded.

CDR3nt: TGTGCCAGCAGGGCGGGGAGCTCCTACAATGAGCAGTTCTTC
CDR3aa: CASRAGSSYNEQFF
j_gene: TRBJ2-1
abundance: NA
v_gene: TRBV27
d_gene: NA

CDR3nt: TGTGCCAGCAGCTTCGGAGTTAATCAGCCCCAGCATTTT
CDR3aa: CASSFGVNQPQHF
j_gene: TRBJ1-5
abundance: NA
v_gene: TRBV7-9
d_gene: NA

CDR3nt: TGTGCCATCAGCACCGGGACAGGAGCTGTTCTAGCCAAAAACATTCAGTACTTC
CDR3aa: CAISTGTGAVLAKNIQYF
j_gene: TRBJ2-4
abundance: NA
v_gene: TRBV10-3
d_gene: TRBD1

CDR3nt: TGTGCCAGCAGCTCCAGACAGGGAGATGGCTACACCTTC
CDR3aa: CASSSRQGDGYTF
j_gene: TRBJ1-2
abundance: NA
v_gene: TRBV6-1
d_gene: TRBD1

CDR3nt: TGTGCCAGCAGCTTGAGATTTGGGGGGAATGAGCAGTTCTTC
CDR3aa: CASSLRFGGNEQFF
j_gene: TRBJ2-1
abundance: NA
v_gene: TRBV5-5
d_gene: NA

CDR3nt: TGTGCCAGCAGTCCCCGGGGACAAGAGCAGTTCTTC
CDR3aa: CASSPRGQEQFF
j_gene: TRBJ2-1
abundance: NA
v_gene: TRBV27
d_gene: NA

CDR3nt: TGTGCCAGCTCACGCACCGGACAGAGCAATCAGCCCCAGCATTTT
CDR3aa: CASSRTGQSNQPQHF
j_gene: TRBJ1-5
abundance: NA
v_gene: TRBV18
d_gene: NA

CDR3nt: TGTGCCAGCAGTTTAGCGGCGGGTTATGGCTACACCTTC
CDR3aa: CASSLAAGYGYTF
j_gene: TRBJ1-2
abundance: once
v_gene: TRBV28
d_gene: NA

CDR3nt: TGCGCCAGCAGCTTGTGGGGACAGTACACAGATACGCAGTATTTT
CDR3aa: CASSLWGQYTDTQYF
j_gene: TRBJ2-3
abundance: once
v_gene: TRBV5-1
d_gene: TRBD1

CDR3nt: TGCAGCGTGAACAGGGGGCGCGCAGGAACTGAAGCTTTCTTT
CDR3aa: CSVNRGRAGTEAFF
j_gene: TRBJ1-1
abundance: NA
v_gene: TRBV29-1
d_gene: TRBD1

CDR3nt: TGTGCCAGAAGCCACCAACAGGGGGCGTTGTTTTTT
CDR3aa: CARSHQQGALFF
j_gene: TRBJ1-4
abundance: few
v_gene: TRBV5-3
d_gene: TRBD1

CDR3nt: TGTGCCAGCAGCTCTACGACTAGCGGGGGGAAAGGCGAGCAGTACTTC
CDR3aa: CASSSTTSGGKGEQYF
j_gene: TRBJ2-7
abundance: once
v_gene: TRBV5-4
d_gene: TRBD2